This TCR beta chain was profiled in a study of T cells expressing NK-cell markers. Across the study: Sorted CD3+CD56-NKG2C+, CD3+CD56+NKG2C- and CD3+CD56+NKG2C+ T cells were the source of the TCR beta repertoires.

TCRdb re-called the 5' RACE reads and catalogs CDR3 proteins one per entry, DNA excluded. The data include roughly 430,000 distinct CDR3 sequences; the top ten clones carry 7.3%. The CDR3 runs 15 residues. Germline V gives CDR1 SGHAT, CDR2 FQNNGV. V is TRBV11-2 and J is TRBJ1-3. Sequencing was performed on blood T cells: a sorted CD56 or NKG2C T cell subset, CD4+ or CD8+ T cells, or bulk PBMC T cells (not recorded which). The receptor's source is a woman between 18 and 70 years old in good health. The chain's CDR3 is CASSLGTASGNTIYF.